The present T cell receptor (beta chain) was sequenced within a study of glioma-infiltrating T cells after dendritic cell vaccination. Amplification used 60 V beta primers and 13 J beta primers. Some clones are missing from TCRdb's copy, which holds only in-frame ones; the method was immunoSEQ multiplex PCR. In the table there are about 65,000 clones, 86% of which are singletons. The CDR3 totals 14 residues. V lost 1 base, J lost 0 bases, and 6 bases lay in between. Looked up from germline, CDR1 is SEHNR and CDR2 is FQNEAQ (reference sequence). Concerning this clone itself: Its antigen remains unknown.

Time point in this sample: after dendritic cell vaccination, including at tumor progression/relapse. No glioblastoma patient carried an isocitrate dehydrogenase mutation. Broader study findings: Higher pretreatment TIL content predicted longer progression-free time and survival. Complete blood and tumor specimen sets were limited to few patients.

V is TRBV7-9 and J is TRBJ1-1; D uncertain. This receptor was identified in a human donor with glioblastoma. Specimen: blood, collected after dendritic cell vaccination. The CDR3 sequence: CASSLGQVNTEAFF. CDR3 DNA: TGTGCCAGCAGCTTAGGGCAGGTGAACACTGAAGCTTTCTTT.